This T cell receptor beta chain originates from a study of identifying expanded T cells in peripheral blood. As for this clone: Its antigen is unidentified.

The protocol was immunoSEQ multiplex PCR, while the TCRdb copy is restricted to in-frame clones and leaves out a portion. There are 85,000 to 100,000 clones in the sample; 88% occur only once, and approximately 4% lies in the top ten. Notes on the study in general: Over about two and four weeks, about 17 and 20 clones changed, versus approximately 1.2 between replicates.

V shed 2 bases and J shed 2 bases, with 8 bases lying between them. The CDR3 consists of 13 residues. From germline, CDR1 is SGHTS and CDR2 YDEGEE. The genes are TRBV5-8 and TRBJ2-7; perhaps TRBD1 as D (6 bases). The sequence was collected from a person aged 18-70 years in good health. The sequenced material came from blood. The CDR3 DNA reads TGTGCCAGCAGCTTCAGGGACACCTACGAGCAGTACTTC. Its protein is CASSFRDTYEQYF.